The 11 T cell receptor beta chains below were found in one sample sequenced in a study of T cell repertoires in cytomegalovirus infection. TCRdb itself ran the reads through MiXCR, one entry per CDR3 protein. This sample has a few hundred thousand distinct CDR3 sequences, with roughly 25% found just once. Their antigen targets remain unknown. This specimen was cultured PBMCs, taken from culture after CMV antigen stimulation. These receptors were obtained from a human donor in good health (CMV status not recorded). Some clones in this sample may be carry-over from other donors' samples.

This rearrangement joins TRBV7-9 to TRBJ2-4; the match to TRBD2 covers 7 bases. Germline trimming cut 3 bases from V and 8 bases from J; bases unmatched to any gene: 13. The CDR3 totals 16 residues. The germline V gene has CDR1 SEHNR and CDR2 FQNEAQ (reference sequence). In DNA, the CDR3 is TGTGCCAGCAGCTTTTATCGGTGGGAGGGCTTGGACATTCAGTACTTC. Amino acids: CASSFYRWEGLDIQYF.

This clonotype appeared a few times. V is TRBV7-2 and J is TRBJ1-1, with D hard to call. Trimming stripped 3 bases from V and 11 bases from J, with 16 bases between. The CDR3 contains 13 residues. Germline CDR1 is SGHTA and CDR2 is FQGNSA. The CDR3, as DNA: TGTGCCAGCAGCTTCGGGGAGGGTAGCGGGGCTTTCTTT. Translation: CASSFGEGSGAFF.

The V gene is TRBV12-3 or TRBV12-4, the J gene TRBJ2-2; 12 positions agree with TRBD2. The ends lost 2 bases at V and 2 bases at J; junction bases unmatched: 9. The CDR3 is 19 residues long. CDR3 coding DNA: TGTGCCAGCAGTTTAATTTGGCTAGCGGGAGGGCAAAACACCGGGGAGCTGTTTTTT. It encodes CASSLIWLAGGQNTGELFF.

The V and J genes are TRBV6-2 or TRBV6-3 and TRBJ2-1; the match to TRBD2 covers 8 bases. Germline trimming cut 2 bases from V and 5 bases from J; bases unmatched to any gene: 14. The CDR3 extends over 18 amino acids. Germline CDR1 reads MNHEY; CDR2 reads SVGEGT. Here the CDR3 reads CASSYHRGKAGANNEQFF. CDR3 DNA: TGTGCCAGCAGTTACCATCGCGGAAAAGCGGGAGCCAACAATGAGCAGTTCTTC.

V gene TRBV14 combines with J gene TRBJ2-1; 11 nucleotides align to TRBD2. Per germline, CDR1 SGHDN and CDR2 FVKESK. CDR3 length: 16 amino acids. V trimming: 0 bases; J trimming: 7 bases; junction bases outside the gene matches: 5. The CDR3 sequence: CASSQEGGLAANEQFF. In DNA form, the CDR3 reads TGTGCCAGCAGCCAAGAAGGGGGACTAGCGGCGAATGAGCAGTTCTTC.

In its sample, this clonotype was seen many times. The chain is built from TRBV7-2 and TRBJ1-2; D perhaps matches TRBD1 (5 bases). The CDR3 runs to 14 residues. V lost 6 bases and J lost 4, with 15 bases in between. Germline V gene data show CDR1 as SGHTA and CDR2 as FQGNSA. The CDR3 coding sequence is TGTGCCAGCAGTATGAACCGGGACTCCTATGGCTACACCTTC. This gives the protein CASSMNRDSYGYTF.

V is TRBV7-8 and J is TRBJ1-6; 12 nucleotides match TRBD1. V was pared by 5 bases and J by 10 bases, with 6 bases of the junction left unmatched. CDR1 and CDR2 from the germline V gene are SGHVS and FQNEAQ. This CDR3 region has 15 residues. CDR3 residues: CASSAEGQGASPLHF. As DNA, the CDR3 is TGTGCCAGCAGCGCCGAGGGACAGGGGGCATCACCCCTCCACTTT. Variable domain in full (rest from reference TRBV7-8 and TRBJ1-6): GAGVSQSPRYKVAKRGQDVALRCDPISGHVSLFWYQQALGQGPEFLTYFQNEAQLDKSGLPSDRFFAERPEGSVSTLKIQRTQQEDSAVYLCASSAEGQGASPLHFGNGTRLTVT.

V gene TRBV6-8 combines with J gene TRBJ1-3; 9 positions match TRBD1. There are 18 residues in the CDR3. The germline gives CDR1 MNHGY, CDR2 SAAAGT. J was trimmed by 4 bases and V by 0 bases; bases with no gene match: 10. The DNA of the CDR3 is TGTGCCAGCAGTTACTCGATACAGGGGGCAGGAAAAGGAAACACCATATATTTT. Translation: CASSYSIQGAGKGNTIYF.

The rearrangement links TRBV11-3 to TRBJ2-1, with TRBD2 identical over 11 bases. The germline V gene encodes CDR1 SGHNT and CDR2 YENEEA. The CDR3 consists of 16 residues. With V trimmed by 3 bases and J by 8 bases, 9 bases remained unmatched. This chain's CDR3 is CASSFGTSGRGDEQFF. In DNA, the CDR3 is TGTGCCAGCAGCTTCGGAACTAGCGGGAGAGGCGATGAGCAGTTCTTC. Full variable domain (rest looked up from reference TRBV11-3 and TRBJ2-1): EAGVVQSPRYKIIEKKQPVAFWCNPISGHNTLYWYLQNLGQGPELLIRYENEEAVDDSQLPKDRFSAERLKGVDSTLKIQPAELGDSAVYLCASSFGTSGRGDEQFFGPGTRLTVL.

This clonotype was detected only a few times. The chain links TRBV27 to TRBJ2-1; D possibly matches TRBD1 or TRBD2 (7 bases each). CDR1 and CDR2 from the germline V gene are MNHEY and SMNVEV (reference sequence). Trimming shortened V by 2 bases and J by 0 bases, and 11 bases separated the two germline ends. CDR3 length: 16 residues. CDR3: CASSLTGEGSYNEQFF. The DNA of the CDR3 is TGTGCCAGCAGTTTAACAGGGGAGGGCTCCTACAATGAGCAGTTCTTC.

The CDR3 here is CASSGSGTGLYEQYV. The CDR3 DNA is TGTGCCAGCAGTGGTTCCGGGACAGGGCTCTACGAGCAGTACGTC. V is TRBV27 and J is TRBJ2-7, with 9 nucleotides matching TRBD1. J gave up 3 bases and V 5 bases, and 8 bases lay outside the gene matches. The V gene's germline CDR1 is MNHEY and CDR2 SMNVEV (reference sequence). The CDR3 has 15 amino acids.